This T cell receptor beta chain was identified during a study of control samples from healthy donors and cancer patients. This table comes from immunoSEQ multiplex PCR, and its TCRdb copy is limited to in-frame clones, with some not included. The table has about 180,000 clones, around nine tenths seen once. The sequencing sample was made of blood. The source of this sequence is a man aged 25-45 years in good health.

In DNA form, the CDR3 reads TGTGCCAGCAGCGAGCCCGGGACTAGGGGCAATGAGCAGTTCTTC. Translation: CASSEPGTRGNEQFF. The V gene is TRBV5-4, the J gene TRBJ2-1, with TRBD2 matching over 8 bases. CDR3 size: 15 residues. V gave up 4 bases and J gave up 6 bases; unmatched junction bases: 9. Per germline, CDR1 SGHNT and CDR2 YYREEE (reference sequence).